The entry below gives a single T cell receptor beta chain sequence along with its context. The sample comes from a study of human T cells and chemical hapten exposure. For the study at large: Slight differences in pooled library volume were the main source of varying TCR yields across samples.

The time point was: pre-sensitization, week 0. Treatment meaning: therapeutic diphenylcyclopropenone sensitization with weekly scalp DPC. Blood draws preceded each patch test application. V shed 3 bases, J shed 11 bases, and the junction held 10 bases outside the gene matches. Germline V gene sequence: CDR1 DFQATT, CDR2 SNEGSKA (reference sequence). This CDR3 has 13 residues. One entry per CDR3 protein, called by TCRdb with MiXCR from the RACE reads. The sample carries around 200,000 distinct CDR3 sequences, roughly 30% recorded once. Sequencing used whole blood, obtained in connection with sensitization to the hapten diphenylcyclopropenone (DPC). This receptor was obtained from a woman aged 30 to 39 with alopecia areata. Some clones in this sample may be carry-over from other donors' samples. V gene TRBV20-1 combines with J gene TRBJ2-1; TRBD2 matches at 7 bases. The CDR3 is CSARGLTEGKQFF. DNA of the CDR3: TGCAGTGCTAGGGGACTAACGGAAGGGAAGCAGTTCTTC.